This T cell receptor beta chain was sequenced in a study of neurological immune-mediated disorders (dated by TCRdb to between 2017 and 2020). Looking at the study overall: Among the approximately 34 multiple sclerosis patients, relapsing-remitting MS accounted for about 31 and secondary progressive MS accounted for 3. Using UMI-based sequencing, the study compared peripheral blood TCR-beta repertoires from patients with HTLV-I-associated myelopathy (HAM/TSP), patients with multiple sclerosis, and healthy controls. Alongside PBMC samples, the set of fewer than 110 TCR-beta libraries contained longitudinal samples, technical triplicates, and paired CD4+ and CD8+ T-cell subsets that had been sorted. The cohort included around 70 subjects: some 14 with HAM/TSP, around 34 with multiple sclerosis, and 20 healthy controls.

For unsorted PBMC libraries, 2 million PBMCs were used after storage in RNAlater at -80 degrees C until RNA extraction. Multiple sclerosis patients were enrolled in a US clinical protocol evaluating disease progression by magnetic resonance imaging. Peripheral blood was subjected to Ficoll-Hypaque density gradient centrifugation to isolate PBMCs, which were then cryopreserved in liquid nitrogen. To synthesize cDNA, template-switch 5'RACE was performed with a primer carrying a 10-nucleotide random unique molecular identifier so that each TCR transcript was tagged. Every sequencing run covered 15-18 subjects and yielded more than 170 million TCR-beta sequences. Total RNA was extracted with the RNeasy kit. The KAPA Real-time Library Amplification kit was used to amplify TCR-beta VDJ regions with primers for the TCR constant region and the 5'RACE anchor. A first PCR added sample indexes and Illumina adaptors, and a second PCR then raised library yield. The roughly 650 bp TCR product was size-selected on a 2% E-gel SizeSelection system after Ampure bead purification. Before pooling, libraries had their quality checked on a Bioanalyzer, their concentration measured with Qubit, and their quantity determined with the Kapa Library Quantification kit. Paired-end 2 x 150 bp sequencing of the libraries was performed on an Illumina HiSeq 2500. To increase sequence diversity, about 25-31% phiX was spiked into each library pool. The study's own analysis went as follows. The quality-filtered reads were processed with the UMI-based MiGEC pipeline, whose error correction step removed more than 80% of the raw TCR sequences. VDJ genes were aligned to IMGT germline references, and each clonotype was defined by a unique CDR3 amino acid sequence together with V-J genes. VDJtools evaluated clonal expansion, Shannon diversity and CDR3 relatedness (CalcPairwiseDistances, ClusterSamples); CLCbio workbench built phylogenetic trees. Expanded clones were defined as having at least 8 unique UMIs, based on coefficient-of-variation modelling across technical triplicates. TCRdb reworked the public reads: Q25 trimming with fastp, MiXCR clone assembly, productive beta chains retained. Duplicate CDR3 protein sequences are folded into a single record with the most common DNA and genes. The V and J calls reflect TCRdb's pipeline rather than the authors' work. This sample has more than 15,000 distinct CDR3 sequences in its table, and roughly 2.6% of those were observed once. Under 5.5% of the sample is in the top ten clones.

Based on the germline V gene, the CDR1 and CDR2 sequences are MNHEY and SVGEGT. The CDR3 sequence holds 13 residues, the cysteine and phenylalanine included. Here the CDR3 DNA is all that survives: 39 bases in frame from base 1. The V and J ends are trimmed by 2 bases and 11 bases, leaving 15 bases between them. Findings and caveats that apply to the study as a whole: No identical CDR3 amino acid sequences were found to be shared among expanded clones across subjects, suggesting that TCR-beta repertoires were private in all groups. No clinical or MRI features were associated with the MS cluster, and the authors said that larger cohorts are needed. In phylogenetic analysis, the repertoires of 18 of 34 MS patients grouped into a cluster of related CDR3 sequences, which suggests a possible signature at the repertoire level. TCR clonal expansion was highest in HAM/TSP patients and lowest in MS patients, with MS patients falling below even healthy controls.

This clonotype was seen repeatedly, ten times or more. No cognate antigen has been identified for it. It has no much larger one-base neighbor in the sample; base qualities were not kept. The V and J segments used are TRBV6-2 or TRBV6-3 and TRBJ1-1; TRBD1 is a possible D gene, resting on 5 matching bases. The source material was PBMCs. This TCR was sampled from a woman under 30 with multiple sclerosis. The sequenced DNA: TGTGCCAGCAGTTACCAGGGACGGTATTCTGCTTTCTTT. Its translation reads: CASSYQGRYSAFF.